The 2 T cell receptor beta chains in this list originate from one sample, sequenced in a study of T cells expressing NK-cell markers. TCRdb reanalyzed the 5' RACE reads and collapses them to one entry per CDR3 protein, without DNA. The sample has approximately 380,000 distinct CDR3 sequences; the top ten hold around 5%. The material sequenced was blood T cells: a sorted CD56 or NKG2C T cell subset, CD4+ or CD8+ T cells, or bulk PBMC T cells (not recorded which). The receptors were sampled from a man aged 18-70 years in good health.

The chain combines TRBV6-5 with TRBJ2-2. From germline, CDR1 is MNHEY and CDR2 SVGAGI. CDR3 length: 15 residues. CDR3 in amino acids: CASSYYRVLTGELFF.

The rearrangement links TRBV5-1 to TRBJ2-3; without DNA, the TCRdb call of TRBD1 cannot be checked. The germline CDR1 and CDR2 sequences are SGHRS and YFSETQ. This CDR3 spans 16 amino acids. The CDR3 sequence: CASSGGRRAGADTQYF.